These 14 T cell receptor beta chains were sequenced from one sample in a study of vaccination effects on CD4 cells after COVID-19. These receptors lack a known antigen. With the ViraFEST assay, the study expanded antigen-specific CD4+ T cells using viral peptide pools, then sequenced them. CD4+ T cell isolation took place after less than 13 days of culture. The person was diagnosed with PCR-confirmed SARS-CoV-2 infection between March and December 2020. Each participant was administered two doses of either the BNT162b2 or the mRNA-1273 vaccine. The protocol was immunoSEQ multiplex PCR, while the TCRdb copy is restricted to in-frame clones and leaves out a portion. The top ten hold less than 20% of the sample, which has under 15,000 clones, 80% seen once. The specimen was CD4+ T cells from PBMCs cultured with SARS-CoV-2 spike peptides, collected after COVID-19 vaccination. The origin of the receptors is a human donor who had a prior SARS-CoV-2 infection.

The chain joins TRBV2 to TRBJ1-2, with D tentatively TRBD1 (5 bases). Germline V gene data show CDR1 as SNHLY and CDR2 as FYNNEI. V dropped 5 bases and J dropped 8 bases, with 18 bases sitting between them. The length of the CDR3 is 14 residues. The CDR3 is CASSPIVQGGGYTF. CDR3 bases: TGTGCCAGCAGTCCCATAGTTCAGGGCGGGGGCTACACCTTC. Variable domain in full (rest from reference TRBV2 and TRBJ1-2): EPEVTQTPSHQVTQMGQEVILRCVPISNHLYFYWYRQILGQKVEFLVSFYNNEISEKSEIFDDQFSVERPDGSNFTLKIRSTKLEDSAMYFCASSPIVQGGGYTFGSGTRLTVV.

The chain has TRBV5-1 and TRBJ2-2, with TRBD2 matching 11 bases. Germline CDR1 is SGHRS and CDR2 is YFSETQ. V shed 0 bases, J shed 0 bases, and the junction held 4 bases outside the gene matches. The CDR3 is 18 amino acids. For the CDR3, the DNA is TGCGCCAGCAGCTTGGCCCTAGCGGGAGGAACGAACACCGGGGAGCTGTTTTTT. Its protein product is CASSLALAGGTNTGELFF.

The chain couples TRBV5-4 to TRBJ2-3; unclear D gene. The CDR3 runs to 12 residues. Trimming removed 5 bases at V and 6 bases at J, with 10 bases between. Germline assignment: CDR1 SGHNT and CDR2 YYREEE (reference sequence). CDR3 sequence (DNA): TGTGCCAGCAGACGGGCCGGGGATACGCAGTATTTT. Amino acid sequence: CASRRAGDTQYF.

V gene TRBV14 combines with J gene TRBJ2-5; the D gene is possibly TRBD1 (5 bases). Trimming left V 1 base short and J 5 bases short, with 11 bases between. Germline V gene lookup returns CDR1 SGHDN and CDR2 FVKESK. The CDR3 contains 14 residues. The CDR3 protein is CASSQVAGQETQYF. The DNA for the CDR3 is TGTGCCAGCAGCCAAGTGGCAGGGCAGGAGACCCAGTACTTC.

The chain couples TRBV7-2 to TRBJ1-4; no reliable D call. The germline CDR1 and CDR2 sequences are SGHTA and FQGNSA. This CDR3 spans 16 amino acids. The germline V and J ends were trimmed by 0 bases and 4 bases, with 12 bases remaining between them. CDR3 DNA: TGTGCCAGCAGCTTAGCGATTGGGCAATATAATGAAAAACTGTTTTTT. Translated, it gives CASSLAIGQYNEKLFF.

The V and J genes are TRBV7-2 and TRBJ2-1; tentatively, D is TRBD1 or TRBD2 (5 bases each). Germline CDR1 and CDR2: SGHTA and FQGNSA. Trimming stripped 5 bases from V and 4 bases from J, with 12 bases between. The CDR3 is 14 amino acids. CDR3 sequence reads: CASSLGTAYNEQFF. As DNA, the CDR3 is TGTGCCAGCAGCCTCGGGACCGCGTACAATGAGCAGTTCTTC.

The CDR3 loop is CASSIIGTLTEQYF. In DNA form, the CDR3 reads TGTGCCAGTAGTATTATTGGGACATTGACCGAGCAGTACTTC. The rearrangement joins TRBV19 to TRBJ2-7, with D maybe TRBD1 (6 bases). Looked up from germline, CDR1 is LNHDA and CDR2 is SQIVND (reference sequence). The length of the CDR3 is 14 residues. The germline V and J ends were trimmed by 3 bases and 6 bases, with 15 bases remaining between them. Together with reference TRBV19 and TRBJ2-7, the CDR3 gives the full variable domain: DGGITQSPKYLFRKEGQNVTLSCEQNLNHDAMYWYRQDPGQGLRLIYYSQIVNDFQKGDIAEGYSVSREKKESFPLTVTSAQKNPTAFYLCASSIIGTLTEQYFGPGTRLTVT.

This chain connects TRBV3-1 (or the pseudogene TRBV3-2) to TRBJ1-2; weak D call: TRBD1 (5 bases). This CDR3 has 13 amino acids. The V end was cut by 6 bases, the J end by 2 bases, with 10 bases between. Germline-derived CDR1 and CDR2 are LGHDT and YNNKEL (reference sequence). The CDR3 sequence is CASSLTENYGYTF. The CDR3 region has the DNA TGTGCCAGCAGTCTGACAGAGAACTATGGCTACACCTTC.

Here the CDR3 reads CASRSDRGEQFF. The CDR3 DNA reads as TGTGCCAGCAGGTCGGACAGGGGAGAGCAGTTCTTC. The chain has TRBV2 and TRBJ2-1; the match to TRBD1 covers 9 bases. Germline CDR1 is SNHLY and CDR2 is FYNNEI. The length of the CDR3 is 12 residues. V lost 6 bases to trimming and J lost 10 bases; unmatched junction nucleotides: 4. Combining the CDR3 with reference TRBV2 and TRBJ2-1 gives the whole variable domain EPEVTQTPSHQVTQMGQEVILRCVPISNHLYFYWYRQILGQKVEFLVSFYNNEISEKSEIFDDQFSVERPDGSNFTLKIRSTKLEDSAMYFCASRSDRGEQFFGPGTRLTVL.

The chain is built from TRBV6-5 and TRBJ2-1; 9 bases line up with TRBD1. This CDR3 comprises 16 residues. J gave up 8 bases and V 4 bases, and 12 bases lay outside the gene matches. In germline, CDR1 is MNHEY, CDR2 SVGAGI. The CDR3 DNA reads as TGTGCCAGCAGTTCTACAGGGACAGGGTTGGTTGATGAGCAGTTCTTC. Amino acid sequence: CASSSTGTGLVDEQFF.

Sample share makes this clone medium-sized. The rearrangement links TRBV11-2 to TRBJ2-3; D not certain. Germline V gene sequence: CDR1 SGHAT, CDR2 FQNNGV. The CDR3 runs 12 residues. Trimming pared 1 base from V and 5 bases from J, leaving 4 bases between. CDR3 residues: CASSLVGDTQYF. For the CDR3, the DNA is TGTGCCAGCAGCTTAGTTGGAGATACGCAGTATTTT.

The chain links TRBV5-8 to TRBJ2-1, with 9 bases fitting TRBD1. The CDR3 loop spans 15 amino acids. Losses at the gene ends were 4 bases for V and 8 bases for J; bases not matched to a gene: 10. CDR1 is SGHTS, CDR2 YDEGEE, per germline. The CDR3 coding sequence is TGTGCCAGCAGCGCCACAGGGGGCGGAGGGGATGAGCAGTTCTTC. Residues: CASSATGGGGDEQFF.

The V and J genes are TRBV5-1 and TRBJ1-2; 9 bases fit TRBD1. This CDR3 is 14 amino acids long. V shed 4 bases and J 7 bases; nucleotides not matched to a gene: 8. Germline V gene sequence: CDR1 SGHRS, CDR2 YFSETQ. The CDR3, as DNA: TGCGCCAGCAGCCTATCTACAGGGGGCTTTGGCTACACCTTC. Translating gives CASSLSTGGFGYTF.

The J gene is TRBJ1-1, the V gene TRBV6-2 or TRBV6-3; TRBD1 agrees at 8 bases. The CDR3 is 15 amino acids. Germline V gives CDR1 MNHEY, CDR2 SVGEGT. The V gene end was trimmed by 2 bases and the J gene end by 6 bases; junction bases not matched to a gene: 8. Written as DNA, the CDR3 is TGTGCCAGCAGTTACGGACAGGGTAGGAGCGCTGAAGCTTTCTTT. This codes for CASSYGQGRSAEAFF.